A single sample is the source of the 17 T cell receptor beta chains below, sequenced in a study of T cell responses to AZD1222 COVID-19 vaccine. Generated by immunoSEQ multiplex PCR, the TCRdb table keeps only in-frame clones and is missing some. Of some 170,000 clones listed, roughly nine tenths are singletons. Sequenced here: peripheral blood, sampled on day 0 of AZD1222 vaccination. The source of these receptors is an adult in good health.

This chain connects TRBV27 to TRBJ1-2; D might be TRBD1 (6 bases). V gave up 11 bases and J gave up 0 bases, with 13 bases separating them. This CDR3 is built from 13 residues. From germline, CDR1 is MNHEY and CDR2 SMNVEV (reference sequence). The CDR3 here is CAVRGYSNYGYTF. In nucleotides, the CDR3 is TGTGCCGTCAGGGGTTATTCTAACTATGGCTACACCTTC.

CDR3 amino acids: CASSPKDTIYF. In DNA form, the CDR3 reads TGTGCCAGCAGCCCAAAAGACACCATATATTTT. The chain carries TRBV6-5 and TRBJ1-3; no reliable D call. The CDR3 sequence is 11 residues long. Trimming pared 6 bases from V and 8 bases from J, leaving 8 bases between. Germline values: CDR1 MNHEY, CDR2 SVGAGI.

The chain combines TRBV5-1 with TRBJ1-2, with 8 bases matching TRBD1. CDR3 size: 13 residues. Germline V gene sequence: CDR1 SGHRS, CDR2 YFSETQ. Unmatched junction bases numbered 3, after V lost 0 bases and J lost 8 bases. The CDR3 sequence is CASSLGTGYGYTF. Here the CDR3 DNA reads TGCGCCAGCAGCTTGGGGACAGGGTACGGCTACACCTTC.

The chain uses TRBV4-3 and TRBJ2-3; D is uncertain. Germline CDR1 and CDR2: LGHNA and YSLEER. V gave up 0 bases and J gave up 2 bases, with 9 bases separating them. This CDR3 is built from 15 residues. In nucleotides, the CDR3 is TGCGCCAGCAGCCAAGATTGGGCTTACACAGATACGCAGTATTTT. The encoded protein is CASSQDWAYTDTQYF.

The chain employs TRBV6-4 and TRBJ2-3; possibly TRBD1 for D (7 bases). The CDR3 extends over 16 amino acids. V shed 3 bases and J shed 1 base, with 14 bases lying between them. CDR1 is MRHNA and CDR2 is SNTAGT in the germline V gene. The CDR3 coding sequence is TGTGCCAGCAGTGAAGGGGGCGGGAAGGGCACAGATACGCAGTATTTT. This codes for CASSEGGGKGTDTQYF.

The genes are TRBV6-5 and TRBJ1-2, with D unresolved. CDR1 and CDR2 (germline): MNHEY, SVGAGI. The V and J ends lost 6 bases and 2 bases respectively, with 13 bases between them. The CDR3 is made up of 14 amino acids. CDR3 sequence reads: CASRYENSNYGYTF. For the CDR3, the DNA is TGTGCCAGCAGGTATGAGAACAGCAACTATGGCTACACCTTC.

The CDR3 is CASSLGDSNYGYTF. Written as DNA, the CDR3 is TGTGCCAGCAGCTTAGGAGACAGTAACTATGGCTACACCTTC. The J gene is TRBJ1-2, the V gene TRBV7-9, with D perhaps matching TRBD1 (5 bases). V was shortened by 1 base and J by 1 base, with 7 bases between the two germline ends. Germline loops: CDR1 SEHNR, CDR2 FQNEAQ (reference sequence). The CDR3 has 14 residues. The variable domain in full, completed from reference TRBV7-9 and TRBJ1-2, reads DTGVSQNPRHKITKRGQNVTFRCDPISEHNRLYWYRQTLGQGPEFLTYFQNEAQLEKSRLLSDRFSAERPKGSFSTLEIQRTEQGDSAMYLCASSLGDSNYGYTFGSGTRLTVV.

The chain has TRBV7-8 and TRBJ2-3, with TRBD1 matching 7 bases. CDR1 and CDR2 (germline): SGHVS, FQNEAQ. J gave up 1 base and V 2 bases, and 0 bases lay outside the gene matches. This CDR3 is built from 14 residues. DNA for the CDR3: TGTGCCAGCAGCTTAAGGGGGCGCACAGATACGCAGTATTTT. Translated: CASSLRGRTDTQYF.

The chain recombines TRBV10-3 with TRBJ2-1; D remains unclear. This CDR3 has 16 amino acids. Looked up from germline, CDR1 is ENHRY and CDR2 is SYGVKD. V shed 0 bases and J shed 6 bases, with 15 bases lying between them. CDR3 loop: CAISESRVAGVNEQFF. The CDR3 DNA is TGTGCCATCAGTGAGTCTCGGGTCGCTGGGGTCAATGAGCAGTTCTTC.

The rearrangement uses TRBV24-1 and TRBJ2-1; 10 bases map to TRBD1. This CDR3 is built from 16 residues. Germline V gives CDR1 KGHDR, CDR2 SFDVKD. J gave up 3 bases and V 4 bases, and 5 bases lay outside the gene matches. CDR3 residues: CATSERGQGFYNEQFF. The CDR3, as DNA: TGTGCCACCAGTGAAAGGGGACAGGGGTTCTACAATGAGCAGTTCTTC.

The J gene is TRBJ1-3, the V gene TRBV6-1; unclear D gene. The CDR3 length is 13 residues. Germline V CDR1 and CDR2: MNHNS, SASEGT. Trimming left V 1 base short and J 4 bases short, with 5 bases between. CDR3 region: CASSEGSGNTIYF. Here the CDR3 DNA reads TGTGCCAGCAGTGAAGGGTCAGGAAACACCATATATTTT.

This clone was counted a few times. The V call is TRBV5-4, the J call TRBJ2-1, with 8 bases matching TRBD2. V lost 0 bases and J lost 7; bases outside the gene matches: 6. The CDR3 runs to 15 residues. CDR1 is SGHNT and CDR2 is YYREEE in the germline V gene (reference sequence). The CDR3 DNA sequence: TGTGCCAGCAGCTTGGGAGCGGGAGAAGCGAATGAGCAGTTCTTC. Translating it yields CASSLGAGEANEQFF.

The gene calls are TRBV24-1 and TRBJ2-5, with a possible D match to TRBD2 (6 bases). The V gene's germline CDR1 is KGHDR and CDR2 SFDVKD. V dropped 9 bases and J dropped 2 bases, with 18 bases sitting between them. This CDR3 region has 15 residues. The CDR3 region has the DNA TGTGCCACCCGTCTTGGGGGGAGTGAACAAGAGACCCAGTACTTC. It specifies CATRLGGSEQETQYF.

The rearrangement links TRBV18 to TRBJ2-7; 11 nucleotides agree with TRBD1. This CDR3 spans 15 amino acids. The V gene end was trimmed by 4 bases and the J gene end by 5 bases; junction bases not matched to a gene: 7. Germline V gene data show CDR1 as KGHSH and CDR2 as LQKENI. This CDR3 reads CASSLLGQGADEQYF. DNA for the CDR3: TGTGCCAGCTCACTGCTTGGACAGGGGGCCGACGAGCAGTACTTC.

Comment on this clone: Other DNA sequences within the sample encode an identical CDR3. The chain has TRBV11-2 and TRBJ2-7; TRBD1 aligns across 9 bases. CDR1 is SGHAT and CDR2 is FQNNGV in the germline V gene. The CDR3 has 14 residues. V trimming: 5 bases; J trimming: 1 base; junction bases outside the gene matches: 3. The CDR3 region has the DNA TGTGCCAGCAGCCCCGGGACAGGGTCCTACGAGCAGTACTTC. Its translation: CASSPGTGSYEQYF.

This clone was seen just once. This chain uses TRBV5-1 with TRBJ1-1; no definite D call. V lost 0 bases and J 4 bases, leaving 10 bases between the germline ends. CDR1 and CDR2 (germline): SGHRS, YFSETQ. This CDR3 spans 14 amino acids. In nucleotides, the CDR3 is TGCGCCAGCAGCTTGGCCGCGGGCAGCACTGAAGCTTTCTTT. Translation gives CASSLAAGSTEAFF.

CDR3 nucleotides: TGTGCCAGCAGCCAAGGCCGGGACAGGGGACAGACTGAAGCTTTCTTT. Its translation: CASSQGRDRGQTEAFF. This rearrangement joins TRBV14 to TRBJ1-1; 10 nucleotides line up with TRBD1. Trimming took 1 base from V and 5 from J; bases not matched to a gene: 7. The germline V gene has CDR1 SGHDN and CDR2 FVKESK. The CDR3 contains 16 residues.